This T cell receptor (beta chain) was observed in a study of beta chain features in type 1 diabetes. Study-wide results and limits: There was a moderate but significant shortening of TCRB CDR3s in all four CD4+ subsets of Type 1 diabetes patients.

The germline CDR1 and CDR2 sequences are MNHNS and SASEGT. This CDR3 is 15 amino acids long. Trimming removed 5 bases at V and 8 bases at J, with 21 bases between. Every bit of the isolated RNA underwent reverse transcription, so sequencing read expressed TCRB transcripts. Repertoires were generated with immunoSEQ multiplex PCR, while TCRdb's copy carries only in-frame clones and drops some. Of approximately 150,000 clones listed, about an eighth are singletons. This clone was seen a few times. Its antigen is unidentified. The chain uses TRBV6-1 and TRBJ1-2; D remains unclear. This TCR derives from a man aged 18 to 30 with type 1 diabetes. Sequenced sample: central memory CD4+ T cells from blood. The CDR3 protein is CASSSQYVDKIGYTF. In DNA form, the CDR3 reads TGTGCCAGCAGTTCCCAGTATGTAGACAAAATCGGCTACACCTTC.